Listed below are T cell receptor beta chains from one sample, sequenced in a study of T-cell memory formation after mild COVID-19. Each CDR3 protein gets one entry after TCRdb re-called the 5' RACE reads with MiXCR. Here the sample spans more than 250,000 distinct CDR3 sequences, roughly 15% being singletons. Specimen: PBMCs or a T cell subset sorted from them (not recorded which). These receptor sequences come from a young man who had mild COVID-19 (a few samples of this study predate the infection). Cell type and time point are not known. Each CDR3 is given with its conserved first and last residue. D genes are given only for firm matches. The size entry is marked missing in some rows and otherwise reads once, few, many or a size class.

j_call	d_call	v_call	clone_size	cdr3_nt	cdr3_aa
TRBJ2-1	TRBD1	TRBV9	few	TGTGCCAGCAGCGTAGGTTCCGGGACAGGGAGCTACAATGAGCAGTTCTTC	CASSVGSGTGSYNEQFF
TRBJ2-5	NA	TRBV5-1	few	TGCGCCAGCAGCTCAGTAGGGTACCAAGAGACCCAGTACTTC	CASSSVGYQETQYF
TRBJ1-5	NA	TRBV12-3/TRBV12-4	NA	TGTGCCAGCACCCCGGGGAGGGATCAGCCCCAGCATTTT	CASTPGRDQPQHF
TRBJ2-3	NA	TRBV4-2	few	TGTGCCAGCAGCCAAGATTCTACCCTCCGCACAGATACGCAGTATTTT	CASSQDSTLRTDTQYF
TRBJ1-2	TRBD1	TRBV12-3/TRBV12-4	many	TGTGCCAGCAGTCAGACAGGGGGCCGGGGCTACACCTTC	CASSQTGGRGYTF
TRBJ2-2	NA	TRBV7-9	NA	TGTGCCAGCAGCTCGAACGCCCAGACAGCCGGGGAGCTGTTTTTT	CASSSNAQTAGELFF
TRBJ1-1	NA	TRBV4-2	few	TGTGCCAGCAGCCAAGAGGCCAGAGCGGTCCCGACTGAAGCTTTCTTT	CASSQEARAVPTEAFF
TRBJ2-7	TRBD2	TRBV7-6	NA	TGTGCCAGCAGCTTAGGGGAGGGGACCTACGAGCAGTACTTC	CASSLGEGTYEQYF
TRBJ2-3	NA	TRBV4-3	few	TGCGCCAGCAGCCGAAACTTGGGGGGTACGCAGTATTTT	CASSRNLGGTQYF
TRBJ1-6	NA	TRBV12-3/TRBV12-4	many	TGTGCCAGCAGTTGGACGAGGACTTCACCCCTCCACTTT	CASSWTRTSPLHF
TRBJ2-4	TRBD2	TRBV6-2/TRBV6-3	few	TGTGCCAGCAGTTCCCGAGCGGGGGGGGCTATCGGCATTCAGTACTTC	CASSSRAGGAIGIQYF
TRBJ2-7	NA	TRBV20-1	NA	TGCAGTGCTTCCTGGACGGGAGCTACTGACGAGCAGTACTTC	CSASWTGATDEQYF
TRBJ2-3	TRBD2	TRBV2	once	TGTGCCAGCAGTGGTCCTAGCGGGGGGCCGGATACGCAGTATTTT	CASSGPSGGPDTQYF
TRBJ2-5	TRBD2	TRBV7-2	few	TGTGCCAGCAGCAGAGATGGCGGGACTAGCGGGGGGAAAGAGACCCAGTACTTC	CASSRDGGTSGGKETQYF
TRBJ2-2	TRBD2	TRBV5-5	NA	TGTGCCAGCAGCCTCGGGGGGGTGAGCACCGGGGAGCTGTTTTTT	CASSLGGVSTGELFF
TRBJ2-2	NA	TRBV15	few	TGTGCCACCAGCAGAGATCTGGGGGCCCTGAACACCGGGGAGCTGTTTTTT	CATSRDLGALNTGELFF
TRBJ2-7	NA	TRBV12-3/TRBV12-4	NA	TGTGCCAGCAGTCCTTCTTGGGCCTACGAGCAGTACTTC	CASSPSWAYEQYF
TRBJ1-2	TRBD1	TRBV12-3/TRBV12-4	few	TGTGCCAGCAGTACCCGGGACAGAACTATTGGCGTCTATGGCTACACCTTC	CASSTRDRTIGVYGYTF
TRBJ2-5	TRBD2	TRBV5-1	NA	TGCGCCAGCAGCGGATGTAGCGGGGGGGCCGACCAGTACTTC	CASSGCSGGADQYF
TRBJ2-3	TRBD2	TRBV7-9	NA	TGTGCCAGCAGCGTGGGACTAGCGGGGATTAGCACAGATACGCAGTATTTT	CASSVGLAGISTDTQYF
TRBJ2-1	NA	TRBV6-6	few	TGTGCCAGCAGTGTTAGTCCGGGGGTCTACAATGAGCAGTTCTTC	CASSVSPGVYNEQFF
TRBJ2-3	NA	TRBV7-3	few	TGTGCCAGCAGCCCGGACTCTTCTAGCACAGATACGCAGTATTTT	CASSPDSSSTDTQYF
TRBJ2-3	NA	TRBV4-3	few	TGCGCCAGCAGCCACGGGCTTGGAGCTAGTGGAGATACGCAGTATTTT	CASSHGLGASGDTQYF
TRBJ2-7	NA	TRBV7-8	few	TGTGCCAGCAGCAGCGCGGGGGCCGGTGTTTACGAGCAGTACTTC	CASSSAGAGVYEQYF
TRBJ1-2	TRBD1	TRBV12-3/TRBV12-4	NA	TGTGCCAGCAGTACCCCGACAGGGCCCTATGGCTACACCTTC	CASSTPTGPYGYTF
TRBJ1-2	TRBD1	TRBV12-3/TRBV12-4	NA	TGTGCCAGCACCCAGGGGGCTCTTGGCTACACCTTC	CASTQGALGYTF
TRBJ2-1	TRBD2	TRBV7-2	NA	TGTGCCAGCAGCTCTAGCGGGGGGGTCTACAATGAGCAGTTCTTC	CASSSSGGVYNEQFF
TRBJ1-6	NA	TRBV5-1	few	TGCGCCAGCAGCTTGAGTTGGGGGGCTGGGAATTCACCCCTCCACTTT	CASSLSWGAGNSPLHF
TRBJ2-7	TRBD2	TRBV7-2	few	TGTGCCAGCAGCTTAGTGCGGGGGGGCCTTAGACTTATAGACTACGAGCAGTACTTC	CASSLVRGGLRLIDYEQYF
TRBJ2-3	NA	TRBV5-1	many	TGCGCCAGCAGCTTGGGGGGCAGTCCAGGCGGCACTAGCACAGATACGCAGTATTTT	CASSLGGSPGGTSTDTQYF
TRBJ2-1	NA	TRBV6-4	NA	TGTGCCAGCAGTGAAAGTGAGGGGCAGGGCGACAATGAGCAGTTCTTC	CASSESEGQGDNEQFF
TRBJ1-5	TRBD1	TRBV27	NA	TGTGCCAGCGGGACAGGGGCCCAGCCCCAGCATTTT	CASGTGAQPQHF
TRBJ2-6	NA	TRBV7-6	few	TGTGCCAGCAGCTTAGGAGGGTTTGGGGCCAACGTCCTGACTTTC	CASSLGGFGANVLTF
TRBJ2-3	NA	TRBV7-9	NA	TGTGCCAGCAGCTTTCACTACACAGATACGCAGTATTTT	CASSFHYTDTQYF
TRBJ1-3	NA	TRBV29-1	NA	TGCAGCGTTGAAGATCCCTCTGGAAACACCATATATTTT	CSVEDPSGNTIYF
TRBJ2-1	TRBD1	TRBV12-3/TRBV12-4	many	TGTGCCAGCAGTTCACAGGGGAATGAGCAGTTCTTC	CASSSQGNEQFF
TRBJ2-7	NA	TRBV7-9	NA	TGTGCCAGCAGCTTCCCGGGGGACTACGAGCAGTACTTC	CASSFPGDYEQYF
TRBJ1-1	TRBD1	TRBV7-6	NA	TGTGCCAGCAGCTTGGACAGGGGGCTTTACACTGAAGCTTTCTTT	CASSLDRGLYTEAFF
TRBJ2-3	TRBD1	TRBV27	NA	TGTGCCAGCAGGACATTGTCCGGGACAGGGGATTACACAGATACGCAGTATTTT	CASRTLSGTGDYTDTQYF
TRBJ1-5	NA	TRBV28	NA	TGTGCCAGCCTTTCTCTGTTGGGTCAGCCCCAGCATTTT	CASLSLLGQPQHF
TRBJ2-7	NA	TRBV9	few	TGTGCCAGCAGCCCTCAAGGGGGTATCTCCTACGAGCAGTACTTC	CASSPQGGISYEQYF
TRBJ2-2	TRBD2	TRBV12-3/TRBV12-4	few	TGTGCCAGCCGGACGCGGGGGAGCGCCGGGGAGCTGTTTTTT	CASRTRGSAGELFF
TRBJ1-4	NA	TRBV24-1	many	TGTGCCACCAGCGAGGCGGGGCCTAATGAAAAACTGTTTTTT	CATSEAGPNEKLFF
TRBJ2-6	NA	TRBV12-3/TRBV12-4	NA	TGTGCCAGCAGTCCAGGGGCAACGGGGGCCAACGTCCTGACTTTC	CASSPGATGANVLTF
TRBJ1-2	NA	TRBV29-1	few	TGCAGCGTTATAACTAACTATGGCTACACCTTC	CSVITNYGYTF
TRBJ2-5	NA	TRBV4-1	few	TGCGCCAGCAGCCAAGCCGGGGTAGAGACCCAGTACTTC	CASSQAGVETQYF
TRBJ2-6	NA	TRBV5-6	few	TGTGCCAGCTTGGAGGTGGGTGGCGCTGGGGCCAACGTCCTGACTTTC	CASLEVGGAGANVLTF
TRBJ2-1	NA	TRBV7-3	once	TGTGCCAGCAGCTTACAATCGCGTGAGCAGTTCTTC	CASSLQSREQFF